The TCR beta chain under discussion was sequenced for a study of T cells in Graves' hyperthyroidism and ophthalmopathy. Study observations and caveats: Most clonotypes expanded in the thyroid (above 0.001) were also present in blood.

This clonotype was detected ten times or more. Antigen unknown. Germline V gene data show CDR1 as MDHEN and CDR2 as SYDVKM. Trimming stripped 4 bases from V and 4 bases from J, with 3 bases between. The CDR3 is 11 residues long. A patient was excluded if there was uncontrolled infection, other autoimmune disease, pregnancy or lactation. Isolation of PBMCs was performed on around 9.4 ml fresh peripheral blood. The investigators amplified TCR beta CDR3 regions from RNA transcripts. Initially, a first-round RT-PCR of the TCR CDR3 employed the HTBI primer set. MiXCR, run by TCRdb on the multiplex PCR reads, gives a single entry per CDR3 protein. The repertoire consists of hundreds of thousands of distinct CDR3 sequences, with about 13% occurring once and the leading ten covering about 9.1%.

V gene TRBV28 combines with J gene TRBJ2-3; D uncertain. This receptor was identified in a woman between 18 and 29 years old with Graves' hyperthyroidism. Sequencing was performed on blood. The CDR3 bases are TGTGCCAGCAGTTGGCCAGATACGCAGTATTTT. Protein product: CASSWPDTQYF.